This is a list of T cell receptor beta chains from one sample in a study of post-analysis software for immune sequencing data. TCRdb redid the calling of the PCR reads with MiXCR, one entry per CDR3 protein. Of fewer than 900,000 distinct CDR3 sequences in the sample, under 60% are singletons; the top ten hold roughly 4.4%. Sequenced material: blood. The receptors were gathered from a girl aged 5-17 years with multiple sclerosis. Each CDR3 is given with its conserved first and last residue. Each record gives: V gene, D gene, J gene, clone size, CDR3 DNA, CDR3 protein. A D gene is named only where the DNA matches it firmly. Clone size is not always given. Where it is, it says once, few, many or a class for expanded clones.

TRBV7-2	TRBD2	TRBJ2-5	-	TGTGCCACTTTAGCGGGAGTTGGGGAGACCCAGTACTTC	CATLAGVGETQYF
TRBV5-1	-	TRBJ2-7	few	TGCGCCAGCGGGGGGGCCAACGAGCAGTACTTC	CASGGANEQYF
TRBV13	-	TRBJ2-7	-	TGTGCCAGCAGCTCGAAGATGATAGAACAGGACGAGCAGTACTTC	CASSSKMIEQDEQYF
TRBV2	-	TRBJ2-1	-	TGTGCCAGCGAGGCCCTGATCACGAGAGAGCAGTTCTTC	CASEALITREQFF
TRBV7-9	TRBD2	TRBJ2-1	few	TGTGCCAGCAGCTCCGAGCGGGAGGATCTCAGAGAGCAGTTCTTC	CASSSEREDLREQFF
TRBV5-1	TRBD2	TRBJ2-3	few	TGCGCCAGCAGCCGGACTAGCGGGGACCCGAGCACAGATACGCAGTATTTT	CASSRTSGDPSTDTQYF
TRBV20-1	-	TRBJ2-3	-	TGCAGTGCTAGAGATAGGGTCCTTCCTCCAGATACGCAGTATTTT	CSARDRVLPPDTQYF
TRBV9	-	TRBJ2-7	-	TGTGCCAGCAGCGTCGGCAGACCCTACGAGCAGTACTTC	CASSVGRPYEQYF
TRBV29-1	TRBD1	TRBJ2-5	-	TGCAGCGTTACAGGGGACAGCAAAGGGACCCAGTACTTC	CSVTGDSKGTQYF
TRBV29-1	-	TRBJ2-1	few	TGCAGCGTTGAAGATCGGACGGGGGCGCACCTAGTTGTTCCCGATGAGCAGTTCTTC	CSVEDRTGAHLVVPDEQFF
TRBV6-2/TRBV6-3	-	TRBJ1-2	-	TGTGCCAGCAGACCGCTAGCCTATGGCTACACCTTC	CASRPLAYGYTF
TRBV12-3/TRBV12-4	TRBD2	TRBJ2-7	-	TGTGCCAGCAGTTCCCCTCTAGCGGCCCTTCGTTACGAGCAGTACTTC	CASSSPLAALRYEQYF
TRBV9	TRBD2	TRBJ2-3	-	TGTGCCAGCAGCGTAAGCGGGGACACAGATACGCAGTATTTT	CASSVSGDTDTQYF
TRBV7-6	TRBD1	TRBJ1-2	few	TGTGCCAGCAGCTTAGCTCCAGGGACAGGGGATAATGGCTACACCTTC	CASSLAPGTGDNGYTF
TRBV29-1	-	TRBJ1-2	-	TGCAGCGTTGCGCAGACCATCTATGGCTACACCTTC	CSVAQTIYGYTF
TRBV3-1	-	TRBJ1-2	-	TGTGCCAGCAGCCATTGGGGCGCGAACTATGGCTACACCTTC	CASSHWGANYGYTF
TRBV28	-	TRBJ1-2	-	TGTGCCAGCAGTAACGGGCCGATATACTATGGCTACACCTTC	CASSNGPIYYGYTF
TRBV7-9	-	TRBJ2-5	-	TGTGCCAGCAGCTCCGTGTCAGAGTTCCCGAGGGAGACCCAGTACTTC	CASSSVSEFPRETQYF
TRBV20-1	TRBD1	TRBJ2-7	few	TGCAGGGCAACAGGGGGCGCGACCGAGCAGTACTTC	CRATGGATEQYF
TRBV5-1	TRBD1	TRBJ2-1	-	TGCGCCAGCAGCTTAAGGGACAGGGGGAGCACTGAAGCTTTCTTC	CASSLRDRGSTEAFF
TRBV15	-	TRBJ2-3	-	TGTGCCACCAGCAGGGCGGGTGGCCCCACAGATACGCAGTATTTT	CATSRAGGPTDTQYF
TRBV12-3/TRBV12-4	TRBD2	TRBJ2-1	few	TGTGCCAGCAGCCCCTCTAGCGGGAGGGGGGGTGAGCAGTTCTTC	CASSPSSGRGGEQFF
TRBV7-9	TRBD2	TRBJ2-5	-	TGTGCCAGCAGCTCGGGACTAGCGGGCTCAGTGGGGGAGACCCAGTACTTC	CASSSGLAGSVGETQYF
TRBV21-1	-	TRBJ2-7	-	TGTGCCAGCAGTGGCTCGACCCCCGACGCCGACGAGCAGTACTTC	CASSGSTPDADEQYF